A selection of T cell receptor beta chains follows, all from one sample in a study of naive and memory T cell subsets. TCRdb reanalysed the UMI-ligation and nested PCR reads using MiXCR and keeps one entry per CDR3 protein. The table lists over 75,000 distinct CDR3 sequences, about an eighth of them singletons. What was sequenced was central memory CD4+ T cells from blood. Receptors originate from a human donor in good health. Each CDR3 is given with its conserved first and last residue. Fields, in order: D gene, V gene, J gene, clone size, CDR3 protein, CDR3 DNA. A D gene is named only where the DNA matches it firmly. For some rows the clone size is stated as once, few or many, or as a class when expanded; others skip it.

>.|TRBV10-3|TRBJ1-1|few
CAISGGGGWNTEAFF
TGTGCCATCAGTGGAGGTGGGGGATGGAACACTGAAGCTTTCTTT
>.|TRBV20-1|TRBJ2-7|.
CSARDGRGRTYEQYF
TGCAGTGCTAGAGATGGTCGCGGACGGACCTACGAGCAGTACTTC
>.|TRBV7-8|TRBJ2-3|.
CASSRIGGAEDTQYF
TGTGCCAGCAGCCGCATCGGAGGGGCTGAAGATACGCAGTATTTT
>.|TRBV10-3|TRBJ2-3|many
CAISAQLLGDTQYF
TGTGCCATCAGTGCGCAACTCCTAGGGGATACGCAGTATTTT
>.|TRBV4-1|TRBJ2-3|many
CASSQDLSSTDTQYF
TGCGCCAGCAGCCAAGATCTAAGTAGCACAGATACGCAGTATTTT
>.|TRBV12-3/TRBV12-4|TRBJ2-4|.
CASSSQKLGGKNIQYF
TGTGCCAGCAGCTCACAAAAATTGGGTGGCAAAAACATTCAGTACTTC
>.|TRBV6-6|TRBJ1-3|.
CASSYSPPSSGNTIYF
TGTGCCAGCAGTTACTCGCCCCCGAGCTCTGGAAACACCATATATTTT
>.|TRBV18|TRBJ2-3|few
CASSQGRPEDTQYF
TGTGCCAGCTCACAGGGCAGGCCGGAAGATACGCAGTATTTT
>TRBD2|TRBV4-3|TRBJ2-7|.
CASSQVAGGPHEQYF
TGCGCCAGCAGCCAAGTCGCGGGAGGGCCCCACGAGCAGTACTTC
>TRBD2|TRBV24-1|TRBJ2-1|few
CATSQLAGGYNEQFF
TGTGCCACCAGTCAACTAGCGGGAGGTTACAATGAGCAGTTCTTC
>.|TRBV10-3|TRBJ1-1|.
CASKKQANTEAFF
TGTGCCTCCAAAAAACAGGCGAACACTGAAGCTTTCTTT
>.|TRBV10-2|TRBJ1-1|many
CASSESRGTEAFF
TGCGCCAGCAGTGAGTCGAGGGGCACTGAAGCTTTCTTT
>.|TRBV5-4|TRBJ1-1|.
CAGARALNTEAFF
TGTGCGGGAGCGCGGGCCCTGAACACTGAAGCTTTCTTT
>.|TRBV19|TRBJ2-7|few
CASSDRGGSRYEQYF
TGTGCCAGTAGTGACCGAGGAGGATCCCGTTACGAGCAGTACTTC
>.|TRBV5-1|TRBJ1-6|.
CASSLEGDGNSPLHF
TGCGCCAGCAGCTTGGAAGGAGATGGAAATTCACCCCTCCACTTT
>.|TRBV30|TRBJ2-2|many
CAWSYTGELFF
TGTGCCTGGAGTTACACCGGGGAGCTGTTTTTT
>.|TRBV3-1|TRBJ2-7|.
CASSRKDVEQYF
TGTGCCAGCAGCCGGAAGGACGTGGAGCAGTACTTC
>TRBD1|TRBV3-1|TRBJ2-2|few
CASSPLTGGRFGELFF
TGTGCCAGCAGCCCCCTGACAGGGGGACGGTTCGGGGAGCTGTTTTTT
>TRBD1|TRBV10-3|TRBJ2-7|few
CAISRTTGGTYEQYF
TGTGCCATCAGTAGAACGACAGGGGGGACCTACGAGCAGTACTTC
>TRBD2|TRBV12-3/TRBV12-4|TRBJ2-1|.
CASRVGTTNEQFF
TGTGCCAGCAGAGTCGGGACTACCAATGAGCAGTTCTTC
>TRBD2|TRBV10-3|TRBJ2-3|few
CAIRGLAGGTDTQYF
TGTGCCATCAGGGGGCTAGCGGGAGGGACAGATACGCAGTATTTT
>.|TRBV4-3|TRBJ1-6|few
CASSQGSSNSPLHF
TGCGCCAGCAGCCAAGGTTCATCTAATTCACCCCTCCACTTT
>.|TRBV20-1|TRBJ2-3|many
CSARVGGRGTQYF
TGCAGTGCTAGAGTCGGGGGGCGGGGTACGCAGTATTTT
>TRBD1|TRBV9|TRBJ2-7|.
CASSANLGQGAYEQYF
TGTGCCAGCAGCGCTAACCTGGGACAGGGGGCCTACGAGCAGTACTTC
>.|TRBV5-1|TRBJ2-4|few
CASSFGSGIAKNIQYF
TGCGCCAGCAGCTTTGGTAGCGGAATAGCCAAAAACATTCAGTACTTC
>TRBD1|TRBV11-2|TRBJ2-6|.
CASSRLSGQGAYGANVLTF
TGTGCCAGCAGCCGACTGTCTGGACAGGGGGCCTACGGGGCCAACGTCCTGACTTTC
>.|TRBV21-1|TRBJ2-1|many
CASSKEGRVEDYNEQFF
TGTGCCAGCAGCAAAGAAGGCAGGGTGGAGGACTACAATGAGCAGTTCTTC
>.|TRBV5-1|TRBJ1-1|.
CASSLVRVGSTEAFF
TGCGCCAGCAGCTTGGTTAGGGTTGGGAGCACTGAAGCTTTCTTT
>.|TRBV12-3/TRBV12-4|TRBJ2-2|.
CASSFQLVGELFF
TGTGCCAGCAGTTTTCAGTTAGTCGGGGAGCTGTTTTTT
>.|TRBV19|TRBJ1-5|.
CASSMGPRDQPQHF
TGTGCCAGTAGTATGGGGCCAAGGGATCAGCCCCAGCATTTT
>.|TRBV20-1|TRBJ2-6|.
CSARQGGSGANVLTF
TGCAGTGCTAGACAGGGTGGCTCTGGGGCCAACGTCCTGACTTTC
>TRBD1|TRBV9|TRBJ2-5|few
CASSATTGPETQYF
TGTGCCAGCAGCGCAACGACAGGGCCCGAGACCCAGTACTTC
>.|TRBV29-1|TRBJ1-4|.
CSVTGGFGTNEKLFF
TGCAGCGTAACTGGGGGATTCGGGACTAATGAAAAACTGTTTTTT
>TRBD2|TRBV5-1|TRBJ2-1|few
CASSLGGSFNEQFF
TGCGCCAGCAGCTTGGGCGGGAGCTTCAATGAGCAGTTCTTC
>.|TRBV5-1|TRBJ1-1|many
CASSPDRLVGNTEAFF
TGCGCCAGCAGCCCCGACAGGTTAGTGGGGAACACTGAAGCTTTCTTT
>TRBD1|TRBV5-1|TRBJ2-2|.
CASSQQGANTGELFF
TGCGCCAGCAGCCAACAGGGGGCTAACACCGGGGAGCTGTTTTTT
>TRBD2|TRBV6-1|TRBJ2-7|once
CATHTSVGRLEQYF
TGTGCCACTCACACTAGCGTGGGACGTCTCGAGCAGTACTTC
>TRBD1|TRBV5-1|TRBJ1-1|.
CASSWEGQGEAFF
TGCGCCAGCAGCTGGGAGGGACAGGGAGAAGCTTTCTTT
>.|TRBV12-3/TRBV12-4|TRBJ2-2|.
CASSLDLGNTGELFF
TGTGCCAGCAGTCTTGATTTGGGGAACACCGGGGAGCTGTTTTTT
>.|TRBV7-2|TRBJ2-7|many
CASSPAPWVKQYF
TGTGCCAGCAGCCCCGCCCCTTGGGTAAAGCAGTACTTC
>TRBD2|TRBV4-1|TRBJ2-1|.
CASSQTLAGSYNEQFF
TGCGCCAGCAGCCAGACTTTAGCGGGCTCCTACAATGAGCAGTTCTTC
>.|TRBV30|TRBJ2-3|.
CAWMLTDTQYF
TGTGCCTGGATGCTGACAGATACGCAGTATTTT
>.|TRBV12-3/TRBV12-4|TRBJ1-1|few
CASRFRVTEAFF
TGTGCCAGCCGCTTCCGGGTCACTGAAGCTTTCTTT
>.|TRBV7-2|TRBJ1-1|many
CASGRGTEAFF
TGTGCCAGCGGGCGCGGGACTGAAGCTTTCTTT
>.|TRBV10-3|TRBJ2-1|few
CAISPGLHSGSEQFF
TGTGCCATCAGTCCGGGACTCCACAGTGGCAGTGAGCAGTTCTTC